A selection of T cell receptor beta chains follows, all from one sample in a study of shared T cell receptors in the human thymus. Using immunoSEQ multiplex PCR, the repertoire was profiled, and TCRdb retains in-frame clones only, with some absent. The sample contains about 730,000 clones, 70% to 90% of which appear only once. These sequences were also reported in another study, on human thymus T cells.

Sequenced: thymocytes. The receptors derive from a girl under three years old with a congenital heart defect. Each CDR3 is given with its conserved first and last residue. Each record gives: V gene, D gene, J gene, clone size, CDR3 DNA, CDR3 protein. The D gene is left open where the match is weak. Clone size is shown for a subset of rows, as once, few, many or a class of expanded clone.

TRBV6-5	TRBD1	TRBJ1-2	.	TGTGCCAGCAGTTACACGAGGGACAGAGACTATGGCTACACCTTC	CASSYTRDRDYGYTF
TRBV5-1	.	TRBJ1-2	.	TGCGCCAGCAGCTTCACAGGGACCTATGGCTACACCTTC	CASSFTGTYGYTF
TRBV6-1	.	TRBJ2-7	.	TGTGCCAGCAGTCACTCAGGGGACTACGAGCAGTACTTC	CASSHSGDYEQYF
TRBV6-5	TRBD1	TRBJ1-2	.	TGTGCCAGCAGTTATATCAGGGGGCGGTACACCTTC	CASSYIRGRYTF
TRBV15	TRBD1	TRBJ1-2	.	TGTGCCACCAGCAGAATACAGGGGGCCGGCTATGGCTACACCTTC	CATSRIQGAGYGYTF
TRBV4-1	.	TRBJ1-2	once	TGCGCCAGCAGCCAAGATAGGGGGGGGTATGGCTACACCTTC	CASSQDRGGYGYTF
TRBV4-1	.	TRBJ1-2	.	TGCGCCAGCAGCCAAGGGCCCGGGGAGGGGCTGGGGGGTGGCTACACCTTC	CASSQGPGEGLGGGYTF
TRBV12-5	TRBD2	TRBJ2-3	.	TGTGCTAGTGGTTTGGTACAGATACTCTGGCGGGGGAGAACAGATACGCAGTATTTT	CASGLVQILWRGRTDTQYF
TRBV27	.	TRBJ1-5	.	TGTGCCAGCAGAAGGGAAGGGGATGAGGGCAATCAGCCCCAGCATTTT	CASRREGDEGNQPQHF
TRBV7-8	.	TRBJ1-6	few	TGTGCCAGCTCCCTAGCGGCAGGGAGGCATTCACCCCTCCACTTT	CASSLAAGRHSPLHF
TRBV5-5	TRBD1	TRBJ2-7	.	TGTGCCAGCAGCCCCCCAGGGACAGGGGGCTACGAGCAGTACTTC	CASSPPGTGGYEQYF
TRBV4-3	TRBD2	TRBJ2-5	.	TGCGCCAGCAGCCAAGATACTAGCGGACAAGAGACCCAGTACTTC	CASSQDTSGQETQYF
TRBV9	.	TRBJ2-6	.	TGTGCCAGCAGCGCTCAACCCCACAGGGCGGTAGGGGCCAACGTCCTGACTTTC	CASSAQPHRAVGANVLTF
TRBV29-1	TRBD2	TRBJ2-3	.	TGCAGCGTTGAGCTGGCGGGGGGCCTCAGGGATACGCAGTATTTT	CSVELAGGLRDTQYF
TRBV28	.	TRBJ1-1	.	TGTGCCAGCAGCCGATCCGGGACAATTGACACTGAAGCTTTCTTT	CASSRSGTIDTEAFF
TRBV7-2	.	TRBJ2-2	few	TGTGCCAGCAGTCCCCCAGAAAGGGGCACCGGGGAGCTGTTTTTT	CASSPPERGTGELFF
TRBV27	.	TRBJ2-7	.	TGTGCCAGCAGCGTCCTCGGGGTGCCCGAGCAGTACTTC	CASSVLGVPEQYF
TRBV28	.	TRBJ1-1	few	TGTGCCAGCACCGCCCGAGGGGGGGTCACTGAAGCTTTCTTT	CASTARGGVTEAFF
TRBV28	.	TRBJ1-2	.	TGTGCCAGCAGTTTAGTTTATTCCAGGGCCACCTTC	CASSLVYSRATF
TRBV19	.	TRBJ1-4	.	TGTGCCAGTATCCCGGCCCTGGGAGATGAAAAACTGTTTTTT	CASIPALGDEKLFF
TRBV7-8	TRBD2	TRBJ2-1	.	TGTGCCAGCAGCTTATTGGGGCCGGGGGGGAACGGTGAGCAGTTCTTC	CASSLLGPGGNGEQFF
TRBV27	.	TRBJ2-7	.	TGTGCCAGCAGTTTAGGATGGGGGCGTCCCTACGAGCAGTACTTC	CASSLGWGRPYEQYF
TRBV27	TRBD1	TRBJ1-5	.	TGTGCCAGCAGTCCGCACATAGGGGACAGGGGATGCAATCAGCCCCAGCATTTT	CASSPHIGDRGCNQPQHF
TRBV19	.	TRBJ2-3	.	TGTGCCAGTAGGACAGGTAGCACAGATACGCAGTATTTT	CASRTGSTDTQYF
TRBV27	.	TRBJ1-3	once	TGTGCCAGCAGTTTAATCCCCCCGCCCCAGGGCCTAATCCCCATGAGCGGAAACACCATATATTTT	CASSLIPPPQGLIPMSGNTIYF
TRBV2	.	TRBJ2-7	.	TGTGCCAGCTCTAGGGGGTTGGCCTACGAGCAGTACTTC	CASSRGLAYEQYF
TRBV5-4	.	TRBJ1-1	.	TGTGCCAGCAGCATTACAGGGATAGCTTTCTTT	CASSITGIAFF
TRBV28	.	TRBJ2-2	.	TGTGCCAGCAGTTCTAGGTCCCTTGCCCGGGAGCTGTTTTTT	CASSSRSLARELFF
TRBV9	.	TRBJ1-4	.	TGTGCCAGCAGCATTGGACCCGGGATGGATGAAAAACTGTTTTTT	CASSIGPGMDEKLFF
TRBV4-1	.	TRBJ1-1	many	TGCGCCAGCAGCCAAGCCGCTGAAGCTTTCTTT	CASSQAAEAFF
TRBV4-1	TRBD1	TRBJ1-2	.	TGCGCCAGCAGCCAAGATTTTGGGGGACAGCCTGGTTGCACCTTC	CASSQDFGGQPGCTF
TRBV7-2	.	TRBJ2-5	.	TGTGCCAGCCATACCATTTCGACAGGAGGAGGGACCCAGTACTTC	CASHTISTGGGTQYF
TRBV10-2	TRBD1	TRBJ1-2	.	TGCGCCAGCAGTACAAGTAACGGCGGGACAGGGGGCAGGTATGGCTACACCTTC	CASSTSNGGTGGRYGYTF
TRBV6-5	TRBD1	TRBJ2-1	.	TGTGCCAGCAGTTCCGGGACAGGGGGTATCTACAATGAGCAGTTCTTC	CASSSGTGGIYNEQFF
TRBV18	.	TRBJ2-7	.	TGTGCCAGCTCACCTCGACAGTCGGTCTACGAGCAGTACTTC	CASSPRQSVYEQYF
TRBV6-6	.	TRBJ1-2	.	TGTGCCAGCAGTTACACCGACAGGAAAGCCTATGGCTACACCTTC	CASSYTDRKAYGYTF
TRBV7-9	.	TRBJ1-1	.	TGTGCCAGCAGCTTGAAAGGAGGAATGAACACTGAAGCTTTCTTT	CASSLKGGMNTEAFF
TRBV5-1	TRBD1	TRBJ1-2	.	TGCGCCAGCAGCTTGGAGGACAGGAGGGTTGGCTACACCTTC	CASSLEDRRVGYTF
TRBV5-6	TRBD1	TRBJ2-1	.	TGTGCCAGCAGCCACCGGGACAGGGTTTTCAATGAGCAGTTCTTC	CASSHRDRVFNEQFF
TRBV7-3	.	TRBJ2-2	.	TGTGCCAGCAGCTTAAAGGGGGGGAAGAACACCGGGGAGCTGTTTTTT	CASSLKGGKNTGELFF
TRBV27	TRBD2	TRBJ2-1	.	TGTGCCAGCAGTTTATCCTCCTCAGCGGGGGGCCCCCCCTCATACAATGAGCAGTTCTTC	CASSLSSSAGGPPSYNEQFF
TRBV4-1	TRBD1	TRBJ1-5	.	TGCGCCAGCAGCCAAGATCGTACCGAGACAGGGAACAATCAGCCCCAGCATTTT	CASSQDRTETGNNQPQHF
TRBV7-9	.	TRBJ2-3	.	TGTGCCAGCAGCCAACACCCTGGACAGACCTTTGCTAGCACAGATACGCAGTATTTT	CASSQHPGQTFASTDTQYF
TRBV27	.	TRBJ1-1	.	TGTGCCAGCAGTAAGTACGACAGGACGAACACTGAAGCTTTCTTT	CASSKYDRTNTEAFF
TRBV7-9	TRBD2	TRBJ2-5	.	TGTGCCAGCAGATGGGAGGGGGAGACCCAGTACTTC	CASRWEGETQYF
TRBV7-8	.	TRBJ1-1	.	TGTGCCAGCAGCTTACCCCGCGGGGGCATTAACACTGAAGCTTTCTTT	CASSLPRGGINTEAFF
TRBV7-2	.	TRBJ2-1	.	TGTGCCAGCAACGAAGTAGTCAGCGCCTACAATGAGCAGTTCTTC	CASNEVVSAYNEQFF
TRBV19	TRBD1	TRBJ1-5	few	TGTGCCAGTAGTATAGATTTCGCACAGGGGAATTATGATCAGCCCCAGCATTTT	CASSIDFAQGNYDQPQHF
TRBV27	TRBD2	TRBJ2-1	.	TGTGCCAGCGAACACCGGACTAGCGGGGAGAACAATGAGCAGTTCTTC	CASEHRTSGENNEQFF
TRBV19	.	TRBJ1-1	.	TGTGCCAGTAGTATAGACAGGGTCGGAGCTTTCTTT	CASSIDRVGAFF
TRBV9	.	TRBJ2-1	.	TGTGCCAGCAGCGGCCAGGGGCAATCTTTAAAGTACAATGAGCAGTTCTTC	CASSGQGQSLKYNEQFF